This T cell receptor beta chain is drawn from a study of cytomegalovirus exposure and HLA in healthy donors. Overall study: About 85 million unique TCRs from HLA-typed donors were held in an early release of data. Whole-study results and caveats: In a later analysis, several top co-occurrence clusters appeared linked to parvovirus B19, influenza, CMV and Epstein-Barr virus. Based on reports, TCR beta sequences accurately predicted HLA-A and HLA-B alleles for most subjects.

V was pared by 3 bases and J by 5 bases, with 10 bases between. CDR1 and CDR2 (germline): PRHDT, FYEKMQ (reference sequence). This CDR3 is built from 13 residues. PCR primers comprised 60 Vbeta and 13 Jbeta primers. Clones were sequenced by immunoSEQ multiplex PCR, and TCRdb holds only the in-frame ones, with some missing. The sample has 150,000 or so clones, 80% seen once. As regards this clone: The antigen is undetermined.

Sequenced input: PBMCs. The genes are TRBV13 and TRBJ1-1, with a possible D match to TRBD1 (5 bases). The clonotype comes from a man between 25 and 39 years old in good health and CMV-seropositive. CDR3 in amino acids: CASSFGGGTEAFF. The CDR3 nucleotides read TGTGCCAGCAGCTTTGGGGGAGGGACTGAAGCTTTCTTT.